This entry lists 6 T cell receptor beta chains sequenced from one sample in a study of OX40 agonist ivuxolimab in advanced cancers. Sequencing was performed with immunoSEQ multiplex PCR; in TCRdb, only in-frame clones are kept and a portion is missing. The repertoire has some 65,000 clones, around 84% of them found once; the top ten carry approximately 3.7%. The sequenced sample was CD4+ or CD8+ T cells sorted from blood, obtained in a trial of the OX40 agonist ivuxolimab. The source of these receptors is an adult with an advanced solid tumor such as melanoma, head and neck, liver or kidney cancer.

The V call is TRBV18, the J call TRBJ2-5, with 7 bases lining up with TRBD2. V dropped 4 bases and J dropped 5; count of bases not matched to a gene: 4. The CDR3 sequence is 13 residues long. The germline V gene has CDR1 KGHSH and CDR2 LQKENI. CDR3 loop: CASSLQGGETQYF. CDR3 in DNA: TGTGCCAGCTCACTCCAGGGAGGGGAGACCCAGTACTTC.

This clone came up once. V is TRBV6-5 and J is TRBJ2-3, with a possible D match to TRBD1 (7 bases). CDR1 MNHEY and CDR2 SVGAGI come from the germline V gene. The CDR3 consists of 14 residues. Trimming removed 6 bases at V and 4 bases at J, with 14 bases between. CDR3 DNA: TGTGCCAGCAGCCGACAGGGAGGTGCAGATACGCAGTATTTT. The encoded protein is CASSRQGGADTQYF.

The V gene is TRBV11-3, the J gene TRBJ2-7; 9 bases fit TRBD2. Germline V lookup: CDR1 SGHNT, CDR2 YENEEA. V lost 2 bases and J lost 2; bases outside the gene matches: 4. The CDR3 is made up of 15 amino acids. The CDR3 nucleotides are TGTGCCAGCAGCTTATCTAGCGGGGAACCCTACGAGCAGTACTTC. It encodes CASSLSSGEPYEQYF.

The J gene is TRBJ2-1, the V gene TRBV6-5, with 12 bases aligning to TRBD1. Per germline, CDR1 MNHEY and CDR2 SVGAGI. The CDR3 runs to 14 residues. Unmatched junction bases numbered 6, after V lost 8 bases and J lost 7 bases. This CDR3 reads CASHGTGGKNEQFF. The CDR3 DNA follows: TGTGCCAGCCATGGGACAGGGGGCAAAAATGAGCAGTTCTTC.

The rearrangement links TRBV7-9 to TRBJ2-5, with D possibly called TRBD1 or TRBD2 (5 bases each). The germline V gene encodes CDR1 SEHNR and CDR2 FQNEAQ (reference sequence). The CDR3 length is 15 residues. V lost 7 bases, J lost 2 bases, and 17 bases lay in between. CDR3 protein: CASTLSGTAQETQYF. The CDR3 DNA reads TGTGCCAGCACCCTATCCGGGACGGCGCAAGAGACCCAGTACTTC.

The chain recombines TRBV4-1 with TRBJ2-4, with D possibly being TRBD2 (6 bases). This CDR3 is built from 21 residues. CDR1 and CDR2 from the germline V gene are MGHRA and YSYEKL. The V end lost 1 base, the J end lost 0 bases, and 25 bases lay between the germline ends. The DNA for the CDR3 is TGCGCCAGCAGCCAAGTGCCGGGACTCAAGGGGCCTATCCTAGCCAAAAACATTCAGTACTTC. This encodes CASSQVPGLKGPILAKNIQYF.